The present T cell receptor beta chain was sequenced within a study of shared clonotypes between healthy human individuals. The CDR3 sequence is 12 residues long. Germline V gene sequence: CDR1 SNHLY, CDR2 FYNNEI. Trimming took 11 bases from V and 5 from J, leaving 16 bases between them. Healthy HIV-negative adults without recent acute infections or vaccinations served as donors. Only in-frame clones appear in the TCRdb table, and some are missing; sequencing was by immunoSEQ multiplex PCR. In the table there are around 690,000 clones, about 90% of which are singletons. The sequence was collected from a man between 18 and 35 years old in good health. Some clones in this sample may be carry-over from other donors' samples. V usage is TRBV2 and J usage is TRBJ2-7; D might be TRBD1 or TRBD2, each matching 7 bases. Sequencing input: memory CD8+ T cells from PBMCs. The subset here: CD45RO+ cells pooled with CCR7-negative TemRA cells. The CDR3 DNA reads TGTGCCGGGGGGGAGGGGGCCCACGAGCAGTACTTC. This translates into CAGGEGAHEQYF.